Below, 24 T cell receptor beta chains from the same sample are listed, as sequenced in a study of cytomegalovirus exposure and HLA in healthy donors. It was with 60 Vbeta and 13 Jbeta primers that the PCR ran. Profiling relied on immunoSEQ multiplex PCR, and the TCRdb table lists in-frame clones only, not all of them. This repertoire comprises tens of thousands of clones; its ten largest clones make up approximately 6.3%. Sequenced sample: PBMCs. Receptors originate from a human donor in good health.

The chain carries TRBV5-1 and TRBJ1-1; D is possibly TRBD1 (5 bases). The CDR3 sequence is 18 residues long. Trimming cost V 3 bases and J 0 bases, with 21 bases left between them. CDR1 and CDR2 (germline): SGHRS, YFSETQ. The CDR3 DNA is TGCGCCAGCAGCTGGGTAGGACTGACCGGGACTTTGAACACTGAAGCTTTCTTT. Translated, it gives CASSWVGLTGTLNTEAFF. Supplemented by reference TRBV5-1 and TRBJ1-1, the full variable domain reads KAGVTQTPRYLIKTRGQQVTLSCSPISGHRSVSWYQQTPGQGLQFLFEYFSETQRNKGNFPGRFSGRQFSNSRSEMNVSTLELGDSALYLCASSWVGLTGTLNTEAFFGQGTRLTVV.

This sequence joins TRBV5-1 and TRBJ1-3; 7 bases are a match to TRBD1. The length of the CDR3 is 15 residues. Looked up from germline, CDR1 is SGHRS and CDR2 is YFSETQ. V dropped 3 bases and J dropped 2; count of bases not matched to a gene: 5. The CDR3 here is CASSSQGGTGNTIYF. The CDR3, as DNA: TGCGCCAGCAGCTCGCAGGGGGGAACTGGAAACACCATATATTTT.

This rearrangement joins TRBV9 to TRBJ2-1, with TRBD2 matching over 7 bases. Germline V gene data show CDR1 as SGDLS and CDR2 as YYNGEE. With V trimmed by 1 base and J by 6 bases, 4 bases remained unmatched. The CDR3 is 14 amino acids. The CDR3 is CASSVRDYGNEQFF. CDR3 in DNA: TGTGCCAGCAGCGTAAGGGACTACGGCAATGAGCAGTTCTTC. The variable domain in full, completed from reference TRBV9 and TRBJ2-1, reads DSGVTQTPKHLITATGQRVTLRCSPRSGDLSVYWYQQSLDQGLQFLIQYYNGEERAKGNILERFSAQQFPDLHSELNLSSLELGDSALYFCASSVRDYGNEQFFGPGTRLTVL.

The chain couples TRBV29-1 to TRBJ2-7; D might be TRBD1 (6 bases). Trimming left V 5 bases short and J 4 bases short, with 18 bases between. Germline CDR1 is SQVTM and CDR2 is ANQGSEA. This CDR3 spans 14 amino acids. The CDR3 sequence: CSVLGQLDTYEQYF. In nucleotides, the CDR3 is TGCAGCGTTCTAGGACAGCTGGACACGTACGAGCAGTACTTC.

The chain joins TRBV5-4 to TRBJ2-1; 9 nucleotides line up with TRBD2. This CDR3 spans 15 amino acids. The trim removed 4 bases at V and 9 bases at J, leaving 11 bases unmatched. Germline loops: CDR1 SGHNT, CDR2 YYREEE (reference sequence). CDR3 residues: CASSANAGGPGEQFF. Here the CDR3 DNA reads TGTGCCAGCAGCGCAAATGCGGGGGGGCCGGGTGAGCAGTTCTTC.

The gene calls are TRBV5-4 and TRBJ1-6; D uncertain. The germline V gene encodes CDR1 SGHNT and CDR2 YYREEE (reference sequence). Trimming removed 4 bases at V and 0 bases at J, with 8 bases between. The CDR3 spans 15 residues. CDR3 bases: TGTGCCAGCAGCATAACGAGCTCCTATAATTCACCCCTCCACTTT. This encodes CASSITSSYNSPLHF.

CDR3 DNA sequence: TGTGCCAGCAGCCCCCTGGGGGGAATGAACACTGAAGCTTTCTTT. As protein: CASSPLGGMNTEAFF. J is TRBJ1-1 and V is TRBV9, with D possibly TRBD1 on 5 matching bases. Germline CDR1 is SGDLS and CDR2 is YYNGEE. Trimming removed 4 bases at V and 0 bases at J, with 13 bases between. The CDR3 totals 15 residues.

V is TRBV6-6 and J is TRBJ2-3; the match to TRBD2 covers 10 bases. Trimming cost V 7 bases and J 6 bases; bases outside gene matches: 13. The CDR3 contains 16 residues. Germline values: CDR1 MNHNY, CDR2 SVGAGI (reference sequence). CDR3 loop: CASTLLGLADGDTQYF. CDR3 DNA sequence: TGTGCCAGCACGTTGCTAGGACTAGCGGACGGGGATACGCAGTATTTT.

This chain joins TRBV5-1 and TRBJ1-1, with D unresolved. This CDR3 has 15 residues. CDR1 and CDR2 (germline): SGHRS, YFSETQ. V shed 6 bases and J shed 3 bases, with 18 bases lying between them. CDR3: CASKRDPRTDTEAFF. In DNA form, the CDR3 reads TGCGCCAGCAAGAGAGATCCTCGAACGGACACTGAAGCTTTCTTT.

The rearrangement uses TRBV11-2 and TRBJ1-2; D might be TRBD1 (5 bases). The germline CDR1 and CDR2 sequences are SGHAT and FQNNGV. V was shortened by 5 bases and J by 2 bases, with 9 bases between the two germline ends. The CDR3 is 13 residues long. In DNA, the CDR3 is TGTGCCAGCAGCCAGGGATTCAACTATGGCTACACCTTC. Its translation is CASSQGFNYGYTF.

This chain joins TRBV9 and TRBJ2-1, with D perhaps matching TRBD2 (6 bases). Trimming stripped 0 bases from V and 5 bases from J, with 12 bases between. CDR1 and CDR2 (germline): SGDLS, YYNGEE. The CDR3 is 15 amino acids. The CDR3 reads CASSVVSGVDNEQFF. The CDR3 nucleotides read TGTGCCAGCAGCGTAGTGTCGGGGGTCGACAATGAGCAGTTCTTC.

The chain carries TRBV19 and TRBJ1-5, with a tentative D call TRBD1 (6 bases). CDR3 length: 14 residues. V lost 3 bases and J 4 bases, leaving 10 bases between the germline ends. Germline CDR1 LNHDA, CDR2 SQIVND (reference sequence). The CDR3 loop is CASSIQTGNQPQHF. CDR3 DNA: TGTGCCAGTAGTATCCAGACAGGTAATCAGCCCCAGCATTTT.

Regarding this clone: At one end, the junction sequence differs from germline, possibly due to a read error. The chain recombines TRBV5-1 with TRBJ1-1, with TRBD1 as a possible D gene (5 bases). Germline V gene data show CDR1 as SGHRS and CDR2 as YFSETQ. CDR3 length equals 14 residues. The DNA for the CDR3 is TGCGCCAGCAGCTGGACGGGGGTGAACACTGAAGATTTCTTT. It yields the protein CASSWTGVNTEDFF.

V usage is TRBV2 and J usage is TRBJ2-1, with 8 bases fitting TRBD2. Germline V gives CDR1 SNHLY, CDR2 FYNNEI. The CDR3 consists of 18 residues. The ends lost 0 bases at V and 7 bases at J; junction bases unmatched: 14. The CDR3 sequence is CASSEALGLAGWGNEQFF. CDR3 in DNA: TGTGCCAGCAGTGAAGCGCTTGGGTTAGCGGGATGGGGGAATGAGCAGTTCTTC.

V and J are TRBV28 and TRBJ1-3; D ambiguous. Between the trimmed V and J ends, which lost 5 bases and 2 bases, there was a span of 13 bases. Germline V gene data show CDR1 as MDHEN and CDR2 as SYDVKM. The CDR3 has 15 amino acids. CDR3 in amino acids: CASSPLPGTGNTIYF. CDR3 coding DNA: TGTGCCAGCAGTCCCTTACCGGGGACTGGAAACACCATATATTTT. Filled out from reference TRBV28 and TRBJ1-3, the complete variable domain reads DVKVTQSSRYLVKRTGEKVFLECVQDMDHENMFWYRQDPGLGLRLIYFSYDVKMKEKGDIPEGYSVSREKKERFSLILESASTNQTSMYLCASSPLPGTGNTIYFGEGSWLTVV.

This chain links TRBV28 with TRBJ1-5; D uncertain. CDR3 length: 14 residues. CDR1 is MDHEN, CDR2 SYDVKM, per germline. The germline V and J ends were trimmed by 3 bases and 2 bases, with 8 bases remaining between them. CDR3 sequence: CASSLGGGNQPQHF. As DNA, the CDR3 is TGTGCCAGCAGTTTGGGCGGGGGCAATCAGCCCCAGCATTTT.

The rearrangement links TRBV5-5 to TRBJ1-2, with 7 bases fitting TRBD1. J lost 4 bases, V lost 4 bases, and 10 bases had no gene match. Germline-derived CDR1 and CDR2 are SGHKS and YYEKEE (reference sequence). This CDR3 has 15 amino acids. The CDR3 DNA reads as TGTGCCAGCAGCGGAACAGGGGACGGCCTCTATGGCTACACCTTC. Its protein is CASSGTGDGLYGYTF.

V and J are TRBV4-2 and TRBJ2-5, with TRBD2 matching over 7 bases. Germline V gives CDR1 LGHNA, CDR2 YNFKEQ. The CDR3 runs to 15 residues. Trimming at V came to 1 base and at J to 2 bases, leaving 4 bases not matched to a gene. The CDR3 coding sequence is TGTGCCAGCAGCCAAGTGGTGCGGGGGCAAGAGACCCAGTACTTC. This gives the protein CASSQVVRGQETQYF.

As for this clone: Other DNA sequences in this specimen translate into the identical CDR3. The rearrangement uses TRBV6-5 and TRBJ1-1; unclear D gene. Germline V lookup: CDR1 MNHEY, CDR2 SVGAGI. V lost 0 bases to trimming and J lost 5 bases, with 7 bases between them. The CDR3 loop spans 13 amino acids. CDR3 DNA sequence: TGTGCCAGCAGTTACTCTCGGCGGACTGAAGCTTTCTTT. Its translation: CASSYSRRTEAFF.

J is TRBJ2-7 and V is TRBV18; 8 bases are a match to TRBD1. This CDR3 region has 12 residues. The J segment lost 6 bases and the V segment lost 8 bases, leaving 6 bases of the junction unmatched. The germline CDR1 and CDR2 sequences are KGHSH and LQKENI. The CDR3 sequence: CASREQGGEQYF. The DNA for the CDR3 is TGTGCCAGCCGAGAACAGGGGGGCGAGCAGTACTTC.

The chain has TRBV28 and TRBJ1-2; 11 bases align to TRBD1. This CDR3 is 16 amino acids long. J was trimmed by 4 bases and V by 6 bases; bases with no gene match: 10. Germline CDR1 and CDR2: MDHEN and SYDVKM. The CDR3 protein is CASRPPPGQGGYGYTF. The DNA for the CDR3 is TGTGCCAGCAGACCGCCACCGGGACAGGGGGGCTATGGCTACACCTTC.

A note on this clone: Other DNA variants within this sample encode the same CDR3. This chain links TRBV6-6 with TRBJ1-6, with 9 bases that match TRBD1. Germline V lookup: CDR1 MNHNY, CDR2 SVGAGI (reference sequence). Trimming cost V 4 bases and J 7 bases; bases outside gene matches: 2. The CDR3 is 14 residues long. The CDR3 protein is CASSSGQGNSPLHF. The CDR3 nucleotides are TGTGCCAGCAGTTCGGGACAGGGAAATTCACCCCTCCACTTT.

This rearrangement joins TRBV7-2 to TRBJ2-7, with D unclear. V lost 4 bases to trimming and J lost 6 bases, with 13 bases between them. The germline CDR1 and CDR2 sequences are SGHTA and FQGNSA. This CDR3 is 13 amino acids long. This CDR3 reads CASSSPLPSEQYF. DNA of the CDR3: TGTGCCAGCAGCTCCCCCCTCCCCAGCGAGCAGTACTTC.

The CDR3 nucleotides read TGTGCCAGCAGTCCCGCCCGGGAGCAGTTCTTC. Its translation: CASSPAREQFF. The chain couples TRBV2 to TRBJ2-1; no definite D call. Germline V CDR1 and CDR2: SNHLY, FYNNEI. This CDR3 comprises 11 residues. Trimming cost V 5 bases and J 10 bases, with 9 bases left between them.